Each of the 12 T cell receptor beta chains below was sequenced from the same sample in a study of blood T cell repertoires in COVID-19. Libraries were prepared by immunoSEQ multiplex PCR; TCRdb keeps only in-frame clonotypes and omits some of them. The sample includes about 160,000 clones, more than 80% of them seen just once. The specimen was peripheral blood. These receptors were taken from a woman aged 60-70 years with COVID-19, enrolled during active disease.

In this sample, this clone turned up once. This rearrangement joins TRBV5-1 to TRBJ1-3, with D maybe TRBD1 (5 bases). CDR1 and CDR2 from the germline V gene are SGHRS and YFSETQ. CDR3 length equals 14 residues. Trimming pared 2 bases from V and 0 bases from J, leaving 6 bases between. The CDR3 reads CASSLQDSGNTIYF. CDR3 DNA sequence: TGCGCCAGCAGCTTACAGGACTCTGGAAACACCATATATTTT.

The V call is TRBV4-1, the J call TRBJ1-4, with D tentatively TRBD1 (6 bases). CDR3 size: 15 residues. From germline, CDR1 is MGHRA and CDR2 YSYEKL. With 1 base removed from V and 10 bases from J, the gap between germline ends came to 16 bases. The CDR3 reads CASSQGPGAQVKLFF. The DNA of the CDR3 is TGCGCCAGCAGCCAAGGACCAGGGGCCCAAGTAAAACTGTTTTTT.

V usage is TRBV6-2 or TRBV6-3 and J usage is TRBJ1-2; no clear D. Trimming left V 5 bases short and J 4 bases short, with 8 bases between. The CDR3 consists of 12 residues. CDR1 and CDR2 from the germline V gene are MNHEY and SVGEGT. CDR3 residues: CASSDTFYGYTF. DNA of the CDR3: TGTGCCAGCAGTGACACTTTCTATGGCTACACCTTC.

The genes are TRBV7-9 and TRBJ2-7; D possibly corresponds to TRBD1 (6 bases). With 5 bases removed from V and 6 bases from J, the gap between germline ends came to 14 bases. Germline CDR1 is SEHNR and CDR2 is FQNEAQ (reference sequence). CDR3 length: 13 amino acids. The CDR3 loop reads CASSLRTVGEQYF. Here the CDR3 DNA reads TGTGCCAGCAGCCTTCGGACAGTCGGCGAGCAGTACTTC.

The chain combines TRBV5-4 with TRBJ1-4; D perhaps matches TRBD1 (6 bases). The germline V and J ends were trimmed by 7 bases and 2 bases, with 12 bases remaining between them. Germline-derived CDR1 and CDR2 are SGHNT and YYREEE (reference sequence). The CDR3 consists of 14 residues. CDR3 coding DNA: TGTGCCAGCGGGAGGGGGGACACTAATGAAAAACTGTTTTTT. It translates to CASGRGDTNEKLFF.

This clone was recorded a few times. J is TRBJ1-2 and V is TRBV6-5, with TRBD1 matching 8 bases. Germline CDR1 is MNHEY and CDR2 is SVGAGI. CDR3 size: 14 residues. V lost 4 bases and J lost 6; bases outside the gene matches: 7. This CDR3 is CASSLVPGGHGYTF. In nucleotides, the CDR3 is TGTGCCAGCAGTTTGGTACCAGGGGGCCATGGCTACACCTTC.

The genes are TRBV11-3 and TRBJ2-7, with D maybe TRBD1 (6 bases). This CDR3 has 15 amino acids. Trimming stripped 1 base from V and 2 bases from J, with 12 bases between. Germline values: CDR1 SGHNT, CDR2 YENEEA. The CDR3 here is CASSLGTGLPYEQYF. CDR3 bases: TGTGCCAGCAGCTTAGGCACAGGGTTACCCTACGAGCAGTACTTC. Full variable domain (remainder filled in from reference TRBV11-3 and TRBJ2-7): EAGVVQSPRYKIIEKKQPVAFWCNPISGHNTLYWYLQNLGQGPELLIRYENEEAVDDSQLPKDRFSAERLKGVDSTLKIQPAELGDSAVYLCASSLGTGLPYEQYFGPGTRLTVT.

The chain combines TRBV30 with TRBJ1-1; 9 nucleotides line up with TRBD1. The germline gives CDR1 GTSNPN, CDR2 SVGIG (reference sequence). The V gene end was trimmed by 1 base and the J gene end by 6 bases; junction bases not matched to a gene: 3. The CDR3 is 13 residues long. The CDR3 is CAWSETGGSEAFF. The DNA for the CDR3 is TGTGCCTGGAGTGAAACAGGGGGCTCTGAAGCTTTCTTT.

The CDR3 is CASSVLPSRDIQYF. CDR3 nucleotide sequence: TGTGCCAGCAGCGTACTCCCCTCCAGGGACATTCAGTACTTC. The chain carries TRBV9 and TRBJ2-4, with D perhaps matching TRBD1 (5 bases). The length of the CDR3 is 14 residues. The germline CDR1 and CDR2 sequences are SGDLS and YYNGEE. V lost 1 base and J 8 bases, leaving 13 bases between the germline ends.

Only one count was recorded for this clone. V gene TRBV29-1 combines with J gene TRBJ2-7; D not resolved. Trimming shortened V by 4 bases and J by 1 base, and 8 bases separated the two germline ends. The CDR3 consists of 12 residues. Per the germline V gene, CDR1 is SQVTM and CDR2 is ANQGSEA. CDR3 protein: CSVGGNSYEQYF. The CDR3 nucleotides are TGCAGCGTTGGTGGCAATTCCTACGAGCAGTACTTC.

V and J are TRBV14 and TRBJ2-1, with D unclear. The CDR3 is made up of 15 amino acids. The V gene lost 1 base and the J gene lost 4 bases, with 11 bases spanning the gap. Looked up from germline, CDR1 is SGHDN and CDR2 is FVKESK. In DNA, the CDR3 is TGTGCCAGCAGCCAAGGTAGCCTTAGATACAATGAGCAGTTCTTC. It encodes CASSQGSLRYNEQFF.

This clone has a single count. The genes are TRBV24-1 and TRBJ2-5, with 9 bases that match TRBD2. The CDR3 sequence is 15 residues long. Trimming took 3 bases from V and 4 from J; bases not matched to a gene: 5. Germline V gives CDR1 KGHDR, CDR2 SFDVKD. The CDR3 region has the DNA TGTGCCACCAGTGATCCGGGACTAGCTGGAGAGACCCAGTACTTC. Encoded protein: CATSDPGLAGETQYF.